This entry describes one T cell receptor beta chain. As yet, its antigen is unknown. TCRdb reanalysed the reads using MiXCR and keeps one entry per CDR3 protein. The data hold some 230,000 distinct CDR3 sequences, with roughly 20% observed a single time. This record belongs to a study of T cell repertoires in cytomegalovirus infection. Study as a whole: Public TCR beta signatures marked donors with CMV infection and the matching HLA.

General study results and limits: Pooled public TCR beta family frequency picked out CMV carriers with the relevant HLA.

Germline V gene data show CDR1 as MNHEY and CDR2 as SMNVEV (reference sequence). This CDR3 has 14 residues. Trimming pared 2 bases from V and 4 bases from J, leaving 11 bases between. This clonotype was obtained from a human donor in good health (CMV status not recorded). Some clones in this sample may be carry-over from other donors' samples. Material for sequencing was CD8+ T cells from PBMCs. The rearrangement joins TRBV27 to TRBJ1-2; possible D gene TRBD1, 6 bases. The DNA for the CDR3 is TGTGCCAGCAGTTTAGCAGGGGATCTCTATGGCTACACCTTC. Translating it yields CASSLAGDLYGYTF.